The rows below give T cell receptor beta chains drawn from one sample of a study of cytomegalovirus exposure and HLA in healthy donors. Only in-frame clones appear in the TCRdb table, and some are missing; sequencing was by immunoSEQ multiplex PCR. Counted here are 150,000 to 200,000 clones, 75% to 85% occurring once; the ten biggest clones make up more than 5.5%. Sequencing used PBMCs. These receptors all come from a man younger than 45 in good health and CMV-seropositive. CDR3s include the opening cysteine and the closing phenylalanine or tryptophan. The D gene is left open where the match is weak. The listing skips clone size in some rows; elsewhere it reads once, few, many or a size class.

size	J	D	V	CDR3	DNA
few	TRBJ2-5	NA	TRBV14	CASSRRTGGAQGLQETQYF	TGTGCCAGCAGCCGCCGCACGGGGGGCGCACAGGGCCTACAAGAGACCCAGTACTTC
NA	TRBJ1-1	NA	TRBV10-3	CAISPRDYAEAFF	TGTGCCATCAGTCCCAGGGATTACGCTGAAGCTTTCTTT
few	TRBJ2-6	TRBD2	TRBV6-1	CASSDLAGSGANVLTF	TGTGCCAGCAGTGATTTAGCGGGCTCTGGGGCCAACGTCCTGACTTTC
NA	TRBJ2-1	TRBD1	TRBV19	CASTRDRGGYNEQFF	TGTGCCAGTACCCGGGACAGGGGAGGATACAATGAGCAGTTCTTC
NA	TRBJ2-1	TRBD2	TRBV10-1	CASRPGLAGYNEQFF	TGCGCCAGCAGACCGGGACTAGCGGGTTACAATGAGCAGTTCTTC
NA	TRBJ1-1	NA	TRBV5-8	CASSLGRRNRAGTEAFF	TGTGCCAGCAGCTTAGGCCGACGGAACAGGGCAGGCACTGAAGCTTTCTTT
NA	TRBJ2-7	NA	TRBV28	CASSLGTGVVGYEQYF	TGTGCCAGCAGTCTAGGAACAGGAGTAGTAGGCTACGAGCAGTACTTC
NA	TRBJ2-2	TRBD2	TRBV30	CAWSVLSGSTGELFF	TGTGCCTGGAGTGTACTTAGCGGGAGCACCGGGGAGCTGTTTTTT
NA	TRBJ2-1	TRBD2	TRBV18	CASSRSLAGGEDSEQFF	TGTGCCAGCTCACGTTCGCTAGCGGGAGGAGAAGACAGTGAGCAGTTCTTC
NA	TRBJ1-5	NA	TRBV28	CASSFDRFGQPQHF	TGTGCCAGCAGTTTCGACAGGTTCGGTCAGCCCCAGCATTTT
NA	TRBJ1-2	NA	TRBV6-5	CASRSGGAGYTF	TGTGCCAGCAGATCGGGGGGGGCTGGCTACACCTTC
NA	TRBJ2-3	NA	TRBV4-1	CASSQQVKDTQYF	TGCGCCAGCAGCCAACAGGTTAAGGATACGCAGTATTTT
NA	TRBJ2-1	TRBD2	TRBV7-9	CASSLRTSARYNEQFF	TGTGCCAGCAGCTTACGTACTAGCGCACGATACAATGAGCAGTTCTTC
few	TRBJ1-2	TRBD1	TRBV6-1	CASTKEPGGSYGYTF	TGTGCCAGCACAAAAGAGCCAGGGGGCAGCTATGGCTACACCTTC
NA	TRBJ1-2	TRBD1	TRBV6-1	CASSEGQGAFGYGYTF	TGTGCCAGCAGTGAGGGACAGGGCGCCTTCGGCTATGGCTACACCTTC
NA	TRBJ2-5	TRBD1	TRBV7-8	CASSLAQGFQETQYF	TGTGCCAGCAGCTTAGCACAGGGGTTTCAAGAGACCCAGTACTTC
NA	TRBJ2-1	NA	TRBV2	CASSEGASGQGEQFF	TGTGCCAGCAGTGAAGGGGCTAGCGGACAGGGTGAGCAGTTCTTC
NA	TRBJ2-7	TRBD2	TRBV5-1	CASSGLAGGCYEQYF	TGCGCCAGCAGCGGTCTAGCGGGAGGGTGCTACGAGCAGTACTTC
NA	TRBJ2-3	TRBD2	TRBV11-2	CASSSPSGTSGTDTQYF	TGTGCCAGCAGCTCCCCCTCTGGGACTAGCGGCACAGATACGCAGTATTTT
NA	TRBJ2-4	NA	TRBV28	CASSAEVQGNIQYF	TGTGCCAGCAGTGCCGAGGTCCAGGGAAACATTCAGTACTTC
NA	TRBJ1-5	TRBD1	TRBV18	CASSPRQGAQPQHF	TGTGCCAGCTCACCTCGACAGGGCGCTCAGCCCCAGCATTTT
NA	TRBJ1-4	NA	TRBV7-9	CASSLEGGVNEKLFF	TGTGCCAGCAGCTTAGAAGGAGGAGTTAATGAAAAACTGTTTTTT